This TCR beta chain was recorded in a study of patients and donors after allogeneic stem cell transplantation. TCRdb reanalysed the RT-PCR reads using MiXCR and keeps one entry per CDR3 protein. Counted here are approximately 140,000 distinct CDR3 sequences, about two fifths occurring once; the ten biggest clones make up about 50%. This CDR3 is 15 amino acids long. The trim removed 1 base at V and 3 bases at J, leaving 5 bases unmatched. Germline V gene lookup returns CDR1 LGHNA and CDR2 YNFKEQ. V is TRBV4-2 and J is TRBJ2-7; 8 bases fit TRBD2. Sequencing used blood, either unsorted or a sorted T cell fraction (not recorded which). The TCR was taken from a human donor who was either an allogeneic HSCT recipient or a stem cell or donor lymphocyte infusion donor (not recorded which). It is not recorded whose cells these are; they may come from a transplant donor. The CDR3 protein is CASSQVRGGVYEQYF. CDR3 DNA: TGTGCCAGCAGCCAAGTTCGGGGGGGCGTCTACGAGCAGTACTTC.